A single T cell receptor beta chain is shown here with its context. Antigen: not known. The cDNA was synthesized by means of template-switch 5'RACE, which was carried out with 10-nucleotide random UMIs. TCRdb recomputed calls from the 5' RACE reads with MiXCR, one row per CDR3 protein. The sample has under 80,000 distinct CDR3 sequences, under 5.5% seen once; the top ten hold around 3.5%. The data were obtained in a study of neurological immune-mediated disorders. Study-wide results and limits: Among 34 multiple sclerosis patients, 18 had repertoires that phylogenetic grouping placed in one related-CDR3 cluster, a possible signature. HTLV-1-associated myelopathy showed the most TCR clonal expansion; multiple sclerosis the least, below healthy controls.

PBMCs stored at -80 C, 2 million in total, were the source of the unsorted libraries. The V gene's germline CDR1 is SGHDT and CDR2 YYEEEE. CDR3 length equals 13 residues. V was shortened by 0 bases and J by 4 bases, with 6 bases between the two germline ends. The chain links TRBV5-6 to TRBJ2-3, with D uncertain. This clonotype was obtained from a woman aged 50 to 60 with multiple sclerosis. The sequenced sample was PBMCs. The CDR3 DNA sequence: TGTGCCAGCAGCTTGGGGGTCGCAGATACGCAGTATTTT. Protein product: CASSLGVADTQYF.